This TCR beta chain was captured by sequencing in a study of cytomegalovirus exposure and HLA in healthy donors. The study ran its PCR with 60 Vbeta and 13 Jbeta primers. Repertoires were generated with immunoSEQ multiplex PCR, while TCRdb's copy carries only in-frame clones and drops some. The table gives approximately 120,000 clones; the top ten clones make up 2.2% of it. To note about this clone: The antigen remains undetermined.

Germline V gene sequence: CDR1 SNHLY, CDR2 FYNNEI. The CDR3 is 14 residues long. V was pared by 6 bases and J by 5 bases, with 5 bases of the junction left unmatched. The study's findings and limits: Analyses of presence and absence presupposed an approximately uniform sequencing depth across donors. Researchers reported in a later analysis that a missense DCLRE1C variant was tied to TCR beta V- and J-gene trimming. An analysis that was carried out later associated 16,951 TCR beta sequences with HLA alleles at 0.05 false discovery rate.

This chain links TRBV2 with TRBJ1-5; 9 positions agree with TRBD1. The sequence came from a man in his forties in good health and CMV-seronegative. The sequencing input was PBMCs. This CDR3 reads CASRLDRGDQPQHF. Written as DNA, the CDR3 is TGTGCCAGCAGATTGGACAGGGGCGATCAGCCCCAGCATTTT. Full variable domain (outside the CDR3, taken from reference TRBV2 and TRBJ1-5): EPEVTQTPSHQVTQMGQEVILRCVPISNHLYFYWYRQILGQKVEFLVSFYNNEISEKSEIFDDQFSVERPDGSNFTLKIRSTKLEDSAMYFCASRLDRGDQPQHFGDGTRLSIL.